These 17 T cell receptor beta chains originate from one sample sequenced in a study of blood T cells in healthy people across ages. Alongside a J-beta primer mix, a sample-barcoded 5' primer served in a second PCR lasting 7 to 11 cycles. TCRdb recomputed calls from the 5' RACE reads with MiXCR, one row per CDR3 protein. The sample has 1 million or so distinct CDR3 sequences, around 43% seen once; the top ten hold approximately 20%. Sequencing was carried out using blood. The source is a woman in her sixties or seventies in good health.

The chain recombines TRBV5-1 with TRBJ2-7, with D perhaps matching TRBD1 or TRBD2 (6 bases each). Looked up from germline, CDR1 is SGHRS and CDR2 is YFSETQ. Trimming removed 6 bases at V and 1 base at J, with 17 bases between. The CDR3 sequence is 15 residues long. CDR3 amino acids: CASNGGLPPSYEQYF. The CDR3 bases are TGCGCCAGCAATGGGGGGCTTCCACCGTCCTACGAGCAGTACTTC.

This clonotype was recorded a few times. DNA of the CDR3: TGTGCCAGCAGCGGCCGAAGGGGTGAAGCTTTCTTT. Translating it yields CASSGRRGEAFF. V is TRBV9 and J is TRBJ1-1; tentatively, D is TRBD1 (5 bases). V dropped 3 bases and J dropped 7 bases, with 10 bases sitting between them. The germline CDR1 and CDR2 sequences are SGDLS and YYNGEE. The CDR3 is 12 residues long.

The table lists this clonotype with a count of one. CDR3: CASSWDRAGEQYF. Written as DNA, the CDR3 is TGTGCCAGCAGCTGGGACCGCGCAGGAGAGCAGTACTTC. The chain combines TRBV7-2 with TRBJ2-5; D may be TRBD1 or TRBD2 (5 bases each). CDR1 and CDR2 (germline): SGHTA, FQGNSA. V lost 4 bases and J lost 11, with 17 bases in between. The CDR3 loop spans 13 amino acids.

A note on this clonotype: The conserved phenylalanine or tryptophan normally closing the CDR3 is absent here, so this likely arose from a read error. The chain is built from TRBV6-6 and TRBJ2-4, with D tentatively TRBD1 (7 bases). This CDR3 has 14 residues. The germline CDR1 and CDR2 sequences are MNHNY and SVGAGI (reference sequence). CDR3 amino acids: CATSPGGTANIQYL. For the CDR3, the DNA is TGCGCCACCAGCCCTGGGGGGACAGCAAACATTCAGTACCTC.

This sequence joins TRBV13 and TRBJ2-5, with 7 bases identical to TRBD1. V trimming: 2 bases; J trimming: 3 bases; junction bases outside the gene matches: 12. This CDR3 contains 17 residues. The V gene's germline CDR1 is PRHDT and CDR2 FYEKMQ (reference sequence). The CDR3 region is CASSLNRGQGGEETQYF. The CDR3 coding sequence is TGTGCCAGCAGCTTAAATAGGGGGCAGGGTGGCGAAGAGACCCAGTACTTC.

This clonotype was observed a handful of times. This chain joins TRBV9 and TRBJ2-3; 9 bases match TRBD1. Germline V gene sequence: CDR1 SGDLS, CDR2 YYNGEE. The CDR3 loop spans 19 amino acids. The trim removed 4 bases at V and 2 bases at J, leaving 17 bases unmatched. In DNA form, the CDR3 reads TGTGCCAGCAGCCCGAGGATGCCGGGGGACAGGGAGCTCACAGATACGCAGTATTTT. It is translated as CASSPRMPGDRELTDTQYF.

This clonotype showed up just a few times. CDR3 loop: CASSRGTGDTEAFF. Written as DNA, the CDR3 is TGCGCCAGCAGCCGCGGGACAGGGGACACTGAAGCTTTCTTT. The chain uses TRBV5-1 and TRBJ1-1; the match to TRBD1 covers 10 bases. V shed 4 bases and J 3 bases; nucleotides not matched to a gene: 3. The CDR3 has 14 amino acids. Germline CDR1 and CDR2: SGHRS and YFSETQ.

There are a few counts of this clonotype. The J gene is TRBJ2-1, the V gene TRBV5-1; D is possibly TRBD1 (5 bases). The germline V gene encodes CDR1 SGHRS and CDR2 YFSETQ. Trimming shortened V by 2 bases and J by 2 bases, and 11 bases separated the two germline ends. The CDR3 consists of 15 residues. The CDR3 region has the DNA TGCGCCAGCAGCTTCGGTAGACAGACCTACAATGAGCAGTTCTTC. This codes for CASSFGRQTYNEQFF.

The chain carries TRBV12-3 or TRBV12-4 and TRBJ2-2; TRBD2 aligns across 9 bases. Losses at the gene ends were 5 bases for V and 9 bases for J; bases not matched to a gene: 10. The CDR3 contains 15 residues. The CDR3 DNA reads TGTGCCAGCAGTCCGGGCTCTCTAGCGGGGCGGGAGCTGTTTTTT. Protein sequence: CASSPGSLAGRELFF.

This clonotype was detected once. The rearrangement links TRBV12-3 or TRBV12-4 to TRBJ1-2; 7 nucleotides match TRBD1. J lost 7 bases, V lost 5 bases, and 16 bases had no gene match. The CDR3 contains 16 residues. The CDR3 region is CASSLSGQEGLSGYTF. The CDR3 bases are TGTGCCAGCAGTCTGTCTGGACAGGAAGGCCTGTCTGGCTACACCTTC.

The rearrangement links TRBV21-1 to TRBJ2-3; TRBD1 is the table's D call and was not checked against the DNA. TRBV21-1 corresponds to a pseudogene. The CDR3 extends over 13 amino acids. This CDR3 is CASMGDSTDTQYF. The CDR3 DNA reads as TGTGCCAGCATGGGGGACAGCACAGATACGCAGTATTTT.

This clonotype was detected only once. The genes are TRBV30 and TRBJ2-7; 7 bases align to TRBD1. The germline V gene encodes CDR1 GTSNPN and CDR2 SVGIG (reference sequence). The CDR3 runs 13 residues. V was pared by 3 bases and J by 1 base, with 3 bases of the junction left unmatched. The CDR3 loop reads CAWREQGSYEQYF. The CDR3 DNA follows: TGTGCCTGGAGGGAACAGGGGTCCTACGAGCAGTACTTC.

On this clonotype itself: It is unclear where the CDR3 begins or ends on the DNA, so no DNA is shown, and the CDR3 is as TCRdb lists it. The CDR3 region is CASSLVGGGARYF. The chain joins TRBV7-9 to TRBJ2-5; the table's D call TRBD1 went unverified against the DNA. 13 amino acids form the CDR3, both terminal residues included. From germline, CDR1 is SEHNR and CDR2 FQNEAQ (reference sequence).

On this clonotype: Germline is not matched at one junction end, which may reflect a read error. The chain couples TRBV11-1 to TRBJ2-1; 11 nucleotides agree with TRBD2. CDR1 is SGHAT, CDR2 FQDESV, per germline (reference sequence). This CDR3 comprises 17 residues. CDR3 in amino acids: CTSSLRRLAGKANEQFF. The CDR3 DNA reads TGTACCAGCAGCTTAAGGCGACTAGCGGGAAAGGCGAATGAGCAGTTCTTC.

This clonotype has ten or more counts. The genes are TRBV29-1 and TRBJ1-2; D might be TRBD1 (5 bases). The germline V gene has CDR1 SQVTM and CDR2 ANQGSEA. This CDR3 is built from 10 residues. The ends were cut back, 6 bases at V and 7 bases at J, with 9 bases in the middle. The CDR3 loop reads CSVQQGGYTF. CDR3 DNA sequence: TGCAGCGTCCAGCAGGGTGGCTACACCTTC.

Worth noting for this clonotype: Possible read error: a much larger clone is one base away. The genes are TRBV27 and TRBJ1-2; possible D gene TRBD1, 5 bases. The CDR3 length is 15 residues. Germline V gives CDR1 MNHEY, CDR2 SMNVEV (reference sequence). In DNA, the CDR3 is TGTGCCAGCAGTTTTGTAGTGGGACCAAACTGTGGCTACACCTTC. Residues: CASSFVVGPNCGYTF.

This clonotype has more than one count but fewer than ten. V and J are TRBV7-3 and TRBJ2-1, with D maybe TRBD2 (5 bases). The V end was cut by 1 base, the J end by 0 bases, with 10 bases between. Germline values: CDR1 SGHTA, CDR2 FQGTGA. There are 16 residues in the CDR3. The CDR3: CASSLKRRASYNEQFF. CDR3 bases: TGTGCCAGCAGCTTAAAGAGGCGGGCCTCCTACAATGAGCAGTTCTTC.